This T cell receptor beta chain was identified during a study of T cell responses to AZD1222 COVID-19 vaccine (dated by TCRdb to about 2021). Study-level background: A total of just over 230 trial participants underwent TCR sequencing, of whom under 220 had received two doses of AZD1222 and about 25 had received two doses of the MenACWY control vaccine. Trial participants were enrolled by age into subgroups of 18-55, 56-69 and 70-plus years, and about 150, 27 and 61 TCR-sequenced participants, respectively, were included in these subgroups. Broader findings and caveats from the paper: Only six AZD1222 recipients were SARS-CoV-2 seropositive at baseline, limiting conclusions about previously exposed vaccinees. After two AZD1222 doses, spike-specific TCR breadth and depth were significantly higher than at day 0 and than in MenACWY recipients. Epitopes outside the regions mutated in the B.1.351 and B.1.1.7 variants were reportedly recognized by nearly half of the unique spike-specific TCRs. Because no day 14 peak-response samples were available, the repertoires could be characterized only after the peak T cell response. The vaccine-associated CD4 TCRs covered the entire spike protein, and the dominant responses fell in regions 160-218 and 743-854. Participants were mostly white British and included more females than males, and it was suggested by the authors that clonal diversity may have been underestimated. In the small 56-69-year group, the increase in depth fell short of significance, most likely because of low power.

Interpreted using the paper, the time point label stands for: baseline before first vaccination. Explained via the paper, the treatment or condition label denotes: meningococcal conjugate vaccine given as trial control. The vaccinee samples were drawn from two UK trials, COV001 and COV002, one of which was a single-blind randomized controlled phase 2/3 trial testing AZD1222 (ChAdOx1 nCoV-19) in healthy adults. For TCRbeta chain sequencing, PBMC samples were collected from trial participants at day 0 and at day 28 after the second dose. With regard to this clone: Its antigen remains undetermined. The sample holds no much larger clone one base away, and base qualities are not on file.

The CDR3 regions of human TCRbeta chains were analyzed by immunosequencing. Processing in the source paper ran as follows. TCRs in the repertoires were matched against a reference library of SARS-CoV-2-specific TCRs that had been generated with the MIRA antigen-specificity platform. Breadth was defined as the fraction of unique TCRs that were SARS-CoV-2-associated. Depth was defined as the fraction of total T cells that were SARS-CoV-2-associated. Using the MIRA data, every spike-specific TCR was mapped to the spike region that the TCR reacted to and assigned to either a CD4 or a CD8 class. Log10-transformed breadth and depth values were compared by one-way ANOVA with Sidak's multiple comparisons tests. Entries here come from immuneACCESS through TCRdb and include only in-frame sequences with V and J called. Some clones fail to appear in such tables; in the studies checked, an unresolved V gene covers under half of the shortfall, and the cause of the remainder is unknown. V, J and clone size were drawn from that table, and D and trimming were deduced from the DNA. This sample is represented by some 150,000 clones; 90% to 95% of them were singletons. Of the sample, around 2.8% falls within the top ten clones.

Sequencing used peripheral blood, obtained on day 0 of MenACWY control vaccination. This clonotype was sampled from an adult in good health.

The CDR3 sequence is CASSYGRQGLYGYTF. The nucleotides are TGTGCCAGCAGTTACGGGCGCCAGGGCCTCTATGGCTACACCTTC. Recombination connected TRBV6-2 or TRBV6-3 to TRBJ1-2; TRBD1 could be the D gene, as 5 bases match. The junction carries 14 bases between V and J, which are trimmed by 2 bases and 4 bases respectively. The germline V gene encodes CDR1 MNHEY and CDR2 SVGEGT. Reading from cysteine to phenylalanine, the CDR3 counts 15 amino acids. Only the CDR3 region is kept as DNA, spanning 45 bases read in frame from base 1.